The rows below give T cell receptor beta chains drawn from one sample of a study of shared T cell receptors in the human thymus. The method was immunoSEQ multiplex PCR; TCRdb's version includes in-frame clones alone and lacks a portion of them. The table lists hundreds of thousands of clones, 87% of them singletons. These data were likewise used in another study, on human thymus T cells.

The sequenced sample was thymocytes. The source of these receptors is a boy under three years old with a congenital heart defect. The CDR3 runs from the conserved cysteine through the conserved F or W. Fields, in order: V gene, clone size, J gene, D gene, CDR3 protein, CDR3 DNA. A D gene is named only where the DNA matches it firmly. Clone size, where shown, is once, few, many, or a class for clones that have expanded.

>TRBV5-4|few|TRBJ2-7|.
CASSLGQSSYEQYF
TGTGCCAGCAGCTTGGGACAGAGCTCCTACGAGCAGTACTTC
>TRBV27|.|TRBJ2-7|TRBD2
CASRQPPVKRGDNYEQYF
TGTGCCAGCAGACAACCCCCCGTTAAGCGGGGGGATAACTACGAGCAGTACTTC
>TRBV19|.|TRBJ2-7|.
CASSSVTSRDEQYF
TGTGCCAGTAGTAGTGTGACTAGTCGTGATGAGCAGTACTTC
>TRBV4-3|.|TRBJ2-1|.
CASSLNPNRDRRGPQHNEQFF
TGCGCCAGCAGCCTAAACCCTAACCGGGACAGACGGGGGCCTCAACACAATGAGCAGTTCTTC
>TRBV5-4|.|TRBJ2-1|.
CASSSEPAEGRHNEQFF
TGTGCCAGCAGCTCAGAACCCGCAGAGGGCAGGCACAATGAGCAGTTCTTC
>TRBV14|.|TRBJ2-1|TRBD1
CASSPDDTGGEQFF
TGTGCCAGCAGCCCAGATGACACAGGGGGTGAGCAGTTCTTC
>TRBV11-3|.|TRBJ2-1|TRBD1
CASSTTGGNEQFF
TGTGCCAGCAGCACAACAGGGGGCAATGAGCAGTTCTTC
>TRBV7-3|.|TRBJ1-1|.
CASSSEGRAEAFF
TGTGCCAGCAGCTCGGAGGGACGAGCTGAAGCTTTCTTT
>TRBV18|.|TRBJ1-2|.
CASSPYTDSFYGYTF
TGTGCCAGCTCACCATATACGGACAGTTTCTATGGCTACACCTTC
>TRBV28|.|TRBJ2-1|TRBD1
CASSSPRGPGGNEQFF
TGTGCCAGCAGTTCCCCTAGGGGGCCTGGGGGCAATGAGCAGTTCTTC
>TRBV6-6|few|TRBJ1-1|.
CASSYYRECNTEAFF
TGTGCCAGCAGTTACTACAGGGAATGTAACACTGAAGCTTTCTTT
>TRBV30|.|TRBJ2-5|.
CAWAGTGPGKTQYF
TGTGCCTGGGCGGGGACTGGTCCTGGGAAGACCCAGTACTTC
>TRBV13|.|TRBJ2-1|TRBD2
CASSLGLAGGLNEQFF
TGTGCCAGCAGCTTAGGACTAGCGGGGGGACTAAATGAGCAGTTCTTC
>TRBV5-6|.|TRBJ1-2|TRBD1
CASSTKGQTFTNYGYTF
TGTGCCAGCAGCACTAAGGGACAGACCTTTACTAACTATGGCTACACCTTC
>TRBV6-5|.|TRBJ1-2|.
CASSPVGSRDGYTF
TGTGCCAGCAGCCCGGTGGGTTCGCGGGATGGCTACACCTTC
>TRBV11-3|.|TRBJ2-1|TRBD2
CASSFRGRANNEQFF
TGTGCCAGCAGCTTCCGCGGGAGGGCGAACAATGAGCAGTTCTTC
>TRBV15|.|TRBJ2-1|.
CATSRMEGFLLNNEQFF
TGTGCCACCAGCAGGATGGAGGGATTTCTACTCAACAATGAGCAGTTCTTC
>TRBV7-9|.|TRBJ2-1|.
CASSPTRLVNSYNEQFF
TGTGCCAGCAGCCCCACTCGACTAGTGAACTCCTACAATGAGCAGTTCTTC
>TRBV29-1|.|TRBJ2-5|TRBD2
CSVEARLAPQRQETQYF
TGCAGCGTTGAAGCGAGACTAGCTCCACAACGCCAAGAGACCCAGTACTTC
>TRBV30|.|TRBJ1-5|TRBD1
CAWSAGQVDQPQHF
TGTGCCTGGAGTGCGGGACAGGTCGATCAGCCCCAGCATTTT
>TRBV14|few|TRBJ1-6|.
CASSHGSSYNSPLHF
TGTGCCAGCAGCCATGGGAGCTCCTATAATTCACCCCTCCACTTT
>TRBV30|.|TRBJ2-1|TRBD2
CAWSLGLAYNEQFF
TGTGCCTGGAGTCTGGGACTAGCCTACAATGAGCAGTTCTTC
>TRBV27|.|TRBJ1-2|.
CASSPRNSQAYGYTF
TGTGCCAGCAGTCCCCGGAACAGCCAGGCCTATGGCTACACCTTC
>TRBV5-6|.|TRBJ1-1|.
CASSLDGQMGMNTEAFF
TGTGCCAGCAGCTTGGATGGGCAAATGGGCATGAACACTGAAGCTTTCTTT
>TRBV12-5|.|TRBJ1-2|TRBD1
CASGLGSDRGSGAYGYTF
TGTGCTAGTGGTTTGGGGTCCGACAGGGGAAGTGGTGCCTATGGCTACACCTTC
>TRBV19|.|TRBJ2-1|TRBD2
CASSKRLAGGRNEQFF
TGTGCCAGTAGTAAGCGACTAGCGGGAGGTCGCAATGAGCAGTTCTTC